The rows below give T cell receptor beta chains drawn from one sample of a study of Ad26.COV2.S vaccination and SARS-CoV-2 variants. The protocol was immunoSEQ multiplex PCR, while the TCRdb copy is restricted to in-frame clones and leaves out a portion. Of 350,000 to 550,000 clones listed, about 88% are singletons. The starting material was peripheral blood, obtained in a trial of Ad26.COV2.S vaccine versus placebo. Receptors originate from a person aged 18-65 years who received the Ad26.COV2.S COVID-19 vaccine or a placebo. Each CDR3 is given with its conserved first and last residue. A D gene is named only where the DNA matches it firmly. The listing skips clone size in some rows; elsewhere it reads once, few, many or a size class.

.	TRBV7-2	.	TRBJ2-5	15	CASSSAGTKRETQYF	TGTGCCAGCAGCTCCGCCGGGACGAAGCGAGAGACCCAGTACTTC
.	TRBV28	.	TRBJ1-1	15	CASSLPVTIGVEAFF	TGTGCCAGCAGTTTACCGGTGACCATAGGGGTTGAAGCTTTCTTT
.	TRBV27	.	TRBJ2-2	13	CASSARATGELFF	TGTGCCAGCAGTGCCAGGGCGACCGGGGAGCTGTTTTTT
.	TRBV7-2	.	TRBJ2-1	14	CASSLEFEVKEQFF	TGTGCCAGCAGCTTAGAATTTGAGGTCAAAGAGCAGTTCTTC
.	TRBV25-1	.	TRBJ1-5	14	CASSEYRDEAPQHF	TGTGCCAGCAGTGAATACAGGGACGAGGCGCCCCAGCATTTT
few	TRBV28	TRBD1	TRBJ1-6	16	CASSFSGQDYNSPLHF	TGTGCCAGCAGTTTTTCTGGACAGGATTATAATTCACCCCTCCACTTT
.	TRBV28	.	TRBJ1-5	14	CASGSHGRNQPQHF	TGTGCCAGCGGAAGCCACGGACGGAATCAGCCCCAGCATTTT
.	TRBV2	.	TRBJ1-3	13	CASNAVAGNTIYF	TGTGCCAGCAATGCGGTTGCTGGAAACACCATATATTTT
.	TRBV2	.	TRBJ1-2	13	CASSGLPLYGYTF	TGTGCCAGCAGTGGGCTTCCTCTCTATGGCTACACCTTC
.	TRBV7-2	.	TRBJ1-6	14	CASSLWDNTSPLHF	TGTGCCAGCAGCTTATGGGACAACACTTCACCCCTCCACTTT
.	TRBV7-9	TRBD2	TRBJ2-3	15	CASSLAAGGTGTQYF	TGTGCCAGCAGCTTAGCAGCGGGAGGAACCGGTACGCAGTATTTT
.	TRBV28	.	TRBJ1-1	13	CASSFPPITEAFF	TGTGCCAGCAGTTTCCCCCCTATAACTGAAGCTTTCTTT
.	TRBV12-5	.	TRBJ1-3	18	CASGGGIGGSASGNTIYF	TGTGCTAGTGGTGGAGGGATAGGGGGATCCGCCTCTGGAAACACCATATATTTT
.	TRBV7-3	.	TRBJ2-3	13	CASSQYRTDTQYF	TGTGCCAGCAGCCAATATCGGACAGATACGCAGTATTTT
.	TRBV2	.	TRBJ2-5	13	CASSEGLGETQYF	TGTGCCAGCAGTGAGGGGCTTGGAGAGACCCAGTACTTC
once	TRBV7-2	TRBD1	TRBJ1-2	14	CASSLRTGDYGYTF	TGTGCCAGCAGCTTAAGGACAGGGGACTATGGCTACACCTTC
.	TRBV11-2	.	TRBJ2-1	13	CASSLDFRQEQFF	TGTGCCAGCAGCTTAGATTTCAGGCAGGAGCAGTTCTTC
.	TRBV7-2	.	TRBJ1-2	13	CASSFNRDYGYTF	TGTGCCAGCAGCTTCAACAGGGACTATGGCTACACCTTC
.	TRBV7-2	.	TRBJ2-1	17	CASSLGLYPSSYNEQFF	TGTGCCAGCAGCTTAGGGCTCTACCCTAGCTCCTACAATGAGCAGTTCTTC
.	TRBV4-3	.	TRBJ2-2	15	CASSPLSGNTGELFF	TGCGCCAGCAGCCCATTGTCAGGGAACACCGGGGAGCTGTTTTTT
.	TRBV6-5	.	TRBJ2-7	12	CASSRGGYEQYF	TGTGCGAGCAGCAGGGGAGGATACGAGCAGTACTTC
.	TRBV28	.	TRBJ1-1	13	CASSLIVNTEAFF	TGTGCCAGCAGTTTAATAGTCAACACTGAAGCTTTCTTT
few	TRBV5-6	.	TRBJ1-2	13	CASSLERRYGYTF	TGTGCCAGCAGCTTGGAACGTCGGTATGGCTACACCTTC
.	TRBV5-1	.	TRBJ2-7	12	CASSLEGNEQYF	TGCGCCAGCAGCTTGGAAGGGAACGAGCAGTACTTC
.	TRBV7-9	.	TRBJ2-1	11	CASSLRHEQFF	TGTGCCAGCAGCTTGAGGCATGAGCAGTTCTTC
.	TRBV5-6	.	TRBJ1-6	17	CASSLVGQASANSPLHF	TGTGCCAGCAGCTTGGTAGGCCAGGCTTCGGCCAATTCACCCCTCCACTTT
.	TRBV28	.	TRBJ1-1	15	CASSTPGLGGTEAFF	TGTGCCAGCAGTACCCCGGGACTTGGAGGGACTGAAGCTTTCTTT
few	TRBV7-2	TRBD1	TRBJ1-2	16	CASSSEPGQAMYGYTF	TGTGCCAGCAGCTCGGAACCGGGACAGGCGATGTATGGCTACACCTTC
.	TRBV7-2	.	TRBJ2-3	16	CASSLAGTLATDTQYF	TGTGCCAGCAGCTTAGCGGGGACTTTGGCGACAGATACGCAGTATTTT
.	TRBV19	.	TRBJ2-1	14	CASSLSGGLNEQFF	TGTGCCAGTAGCCTTTCGGGCGGACTAAATGAGCAGTTCTTC
.	TRBV9	.	TRBJ2-3	18	CASSDPTGDLFIKDTQYF	TGTGCCAGCAGCGACCCGACGGGGGATCTCTTTATTAAAGATACGCAGTATTTT
.	TRBV27	.	TRBJ2-1	13	CASSLGGRNEQFF	TGTGCCAGCAGTTTAGGAGGGCGCAATGAGCAGTTCTTC
.	TRBV4-3	TRBD1	TRBJ2-3	16	CASSPGTGGFTDTQYF	TGCGCCAGCAGCCCTGGGACAGGGGGCTTCACAGATACGCAGTATTTT